What follows are 15 T cell receptor beta chains derived from one specimen sequenced in a study of Graves' ophthalmopathy and Graves' hyperthyroidism (dated by TCRdb to between 2017 and 2018). Sequencing took place on an Illumina HiSeq 2000. For repertoire sequencing, TCR beta CDR3 regions were amplified from RNA transcripts. The first round was an RT-PCR using HTBI primers with the Qiagen OneStep RT-PCR kit, and this first round was followed by a second-round multiplex PCR, then size selection and purification. TCRdb trimmed public reads at Q25 via fastp, called clones via MiXCR and kept in-frame beta chains. Every entry covers one CDR3 protein and lists the most common genes and DNA from its rows. The sample yields about 340,000 distinct CDR3 sequences; roughly 15% were counted once. The ten largest clonotypes hold more than 9% of the sample. The sequenced sample was peripheral blood. The receptors were sampled from an adult man with Graves' ophthalmopathy.

This clonotype was found many times. This chain connects TRBV7-2 to TRBJ2-5; perhaps TRBD2 as D (6 bases). The ends were cut back, 0 bases at V and 7 bases at J, with 9 bases in the middle. The CDR3 runs to 13 residues. Germline V lookup: CDR1 SGHTA, CDR2 FQGNSA. CDR3 DNA sequence: TGTGCCAGCAGCTTAGCTGACGGGGGGACCCAGTACTTC. This codes for CASSLADGGTQYF.

This clonotype was picked up many times. The rearrangement uses TRBV24-1 and TRBJ2-7; D remains ambiguous. Germline CDR1 and CDR2: KGHDR and SFDVKD. V dropped 3 bases and J dropped 3 bases, with 8 bases sitting between them. This CDR3 region has 13 residues. The CDR3 here is CATSDGHLYEQYF. DNA of the CDR3: TGTGCCACCAGTGATGGGCACCTCTACGAGCAGTACTTC.

In its sample, this clonotype was seen many times. The chain uses TRBV20-1 and TRBJ2-7; D is unresolved. The CDR3 is 12 amino acids. CDR1 is DFQATT, CDR2 SNEGSKA, per germline (reference sequence). Trimming removed 6 bases at V and 4 bases at J, with 13 bases between. CDR3 region: CSAETLGYEQYF. In DNA, the CDR3 is TGCAGTGCCGAAACCTTAGGGTACGAGCAGTACTTC.

This clonotype has a count of ten or more. The CDR3 DNA sequence: TGTGCCTGGAAATCCGGTGGGAACTATGGCTACACCTTC. This encodes CAWKSGGNYGYTF. V and J are TRBV30 and TRBJ1-2; no definite D call. CDR1 and CDR2 from the germline V gene are GTSNPN and SVGIG (reference sequence). Between the trimmed V and J ends, which lost 4 bases and 2 bases, there was a span of 11 bases. This CDR3 contains 13 residues.

This clonotype was observed many times. The CDR3 DNA sequence: TGCGCCAGCAGCTTGGCCTCCGGGACGACTAACTATGGCTACACCTTC. It specifies CASSLASGTTNYGYTF. This chain joins TRBV5-1 and TRBJ1-2, with a possible D match to TRBD1 (5 bases). CDR1 is SGHRS and CDR2 is YFSETQ in the germline V gene. The CDR3 is 16 residues long. The germline V and J ends were trimmed by 0 bases and 0 bases, with 12 bases remaining between them.

This clonotype appeared many times. The rearrangement links TRBV2 to TRBJ1-2; D is ambiguous. CDR1 is SNHLY and CDR2 is FYNNEI in the germline V gene. V gave up 0 bases and J gave up 7 bases, with 9 bases separating them. This CDR3 region has 13 residues. CDR3 nucleotide sequence: TGTGCCAGCAGTGAAGCGCGTGGGGTTGGCTACACCTTC. Amino acid sequence: CASSEARGVGYTF.

This clonotype has at least ten counts. V gene TRBV7-8 combines with J gene TRBJ1-5, with D perhaps matching TRBD1 (6 bases). Trimming removed 5 bases at V and 2 bases at J, with 10 bases between. The germline V gene has CDR1 SGHVS and CDR2 FQNEAQ. This CDR3 is 14 amino acids long. The CDR3 region has the DNA TGTGCCAGCAGCAATAACAGGGGCAATCAGCCCCAGCATTTT. Encoded protein: CASSNNRGNQPQHF.

The V gene is TRBV6-2 or TRBV6-3, the J gene TRBJ2-5; 7 bases align to TRBD1. The V gene's germline CDR1 is MNHEY and CDR2 SVGEGT. CDR3 length: 14 residues. V gave up 6 bases and J gave up 4 bases; unmatched junction bases: 8. CDR3 in DNA: TGTGCCAGCAGAATCTCCGGACAGGCAGAGACCCAGTACTTC. Translation: CASRISGQAETQYF.

This clonotype was seen at least ten times. The V call is TRBV6-5, the J call TRBJ1-2, with 8 bases that match TRBD1. CDR3 size: 14 residues. The V gene end was trimmed by 7 bases and the J gene end by 11 bases; junction bases not matched to a gene: 15. Per the germline V gene, CDR1 is MNHEY and CDR2 is SVGAGI. Here the CDR3 reads CASNANLRTGWYTF. CDR3 coding DNA: TGTGCCAGCAACGCAAACTTAAGGACAGGGTGGTACACCTTC.

This clonotype was found a few times. This may stem from a read error, because a much larger clone lies one nucleotide away. V is TRBV20-1 and J is TRBJ2-7; D unclear. Germline CDR1 is DFQATT and CDR2 is SNEGSKA (reference sequence). The CDR3 runs to 11 residues. V was trimmed by 4 bases and J by 5 bases, leaving 9 bases between them. The CDR3 DNA reads as TGCAGTGCTAAACCCATCCACGAGCAGTACTTC. This encodes CSAKPIHEQYF.

This clonotype has ten or more counts. J is TRBJ2-7 and V is TRBV12-3 or TRBV12-4; maybe TRBD2 (5 bases). The CDR3 covers 12 residues. Trimming removed 6 bases from V and 8 bases from J, with 14 bases in between. In DNA, the CDR3 is TGTGCCAGCAGGCAATCGACTATACAGCAGTACTTC. Translating gives CASRQSTIQQYF.

This clonotype was counted between two and nine times. The CDR3 loop reads CASSPYRLAGDTDTQYF. In DNA, the CDR3 is TGTGCCAGCTCACCATACAGACTAGCGGGAGATACAGATACGCAGTATTTT. The chain recombines TRBV18 with TRBJ2-3, with 12 nucleotides matching TRBD2. J was trimmed by 3 bases and V by 2 bases; bases with no gene match: 6. Germline V lookup: CDR1 KGHSH, CDR2 LQKENI. CDR3 length: 17 residues.

This clonotype was observed at least ten times. The V gene is TRBV12-5, the J gene TRBJ1-1; the D is unclear. Germline lookup yields CDR1 LGHNT and CDR2 FRNRAP. The V end was cut by 5 bases, the J end by 6 bases, with 19 bases between. CDR3 length: 15 residues. CDR3 residues: CASGQPQEGPAEAFF. For the CDR3, the DNA is TGTGCTAGTGGTCAACCCCAGGAAGGGCCGGCTGAAGCTTTCTTT.

This clonotype was seen at least ten times. V gene TRBV5-1 combines with J gene TRBJ2-1, with 12 bases that match TRBD2. This CDR3 comprises 20 residues. Germline V lookup: CDR1 SGHRS, CDR2 YFSETQ. V lost 0 bases to trimming and J lost 0 bases; unmatched junction nucleotides: 10. CDR3 in DNA: TGCGCCAGCAGCTTGGGACTAGCGGGAGTTGCGGCAAGCTCCTACAATGAGCAGTTCTTC. It specifies CASSLGLAGVAASSYNEQFF.

The rearrangement joins TRBV29-1 to TRBJ1-1; unclear D gene. Per germline, CDR1 SQVTM and CDR2 ANQGSEA. The CDR3 consists of 13 residues. V was cut by 3 bases and J by 3 bases, with 11 bases left in between. The CDR3 DNA reads as TGCAGCGTTGATAAGACACGGGACACTGAAGCTTTCTTT. It codes for CSVDKTRDTEAFF. The full variable domain, in which reference TRBV29-1 and TRBJ1-1 provide the parts outside the CDR3, is SAVISQKPSRDICQRGTSLTIQCQVDSQVTMMFWYRQQPGQSLTLIATANQGSEATYESGFVIDKFPISRPNLTFSTLTVSNMSPEDSSIYLCSVDKTRDTEAFFGQGTRLTVV.